The rows below give T cell receptor beta chains drawn from one sample of a study of cytomegalovirus exposure and HLA in healthy donors. The method was immunoSEQ multiplex PCR; TCRdb's version includes in-frame clones alone and lacks a portion of them. This table holds under 250,000 clones, more than 75% found once. The sequenced material came from PBMCs. The source of these receptors is a woman aged 18-29 years in good health and CMV-seropositive. The CDR3 runs from the conserved cysteine through the conserved F or W. Fields, in order: V gene, J gene, clone size, D gene, CDR3 DNA, CDR3 protein. D genes are given only for firm matches. Clone size is not always given. Where it is, it says once, few, many or a class for expanded clones.

TRBV2	TRBJ2-5	.	TRBD2	TGTGCCAGCAGTGAATCCCTCCCTAGCGGGTACCAAGAGACCCAGTACTTC	CASSESLPSGYQETQYF
TRBV4-1	TRBJ1-4	.	TRBD1	TGCGCCAGCAGCCAAGGGACAGGCTTTAATGAAAAACTGTTTTTT	CASSQGTGFNEKLFF
TRBV4-1	TRBJ1-5	.	.	TGCGCCAGCAGCCTAAGGACAGAAGGACAGCCCCAGCATTTT	CASSLRTEGQPQHF
TRBV5-1	TRBJ2-5	.	TRBD2	TGCGCCAGCAGTTGGGCCGAACTAGCGGGCCCAGGGGTGGAGACCCAGTACTTC	CASSWAELAGPGVETQYF
TRBV7-2	TRBJ2-2	.	.	TGTGCCAGCAGCCCAACTAGGGAGAACACCGGGGAGCTGTTTTTT	CASSPTRENTGELFF
TRBV19	TRBJ2-6	.	.	TGTGCCAGTAGTAGAGCGAGCTCTGGGGCCAACGTCCTGACTTTC	CASSRASSGANVLTF
TRBV28	TRBJ2-2	.	TRBD2	TGTGCCAGCAGTTTATACCTAGCGGGCGCGAACACCGGGGAGCTGTTTTTT	CASSLYLAGANTGELFF
TRBV19	TRBJ1-5	.	.	TGTGCCAGTAGTATAGATGTTCGGGGAATCAATCAGCCCCAGCATTTT	CASSIDVRGINQPQHF
TRBV5-6	TRBJ1-2	.	.	TGTGCCAGCAGCGCACGACGTGCGGGGGGTGAGGGCTACACCTTC	CASSARRAGGEGYTF
TRBV4-1	TRBJ2-1	.	.	TGCGCCAGCAGCCGACCAGAAGGAGGCGGCTCCTACAATGAGCAGTTCTTC	CASSRPEGGGSYNEQFF
TRBV7-3	TRBJ2-1	.	TRBD2	TGTGCCAGCAGCTTACACAGGACTAGCGGTACCTACAATGAGCAGTTCTTC	CASSLHRTSGTYNEQFF
TRBV9	TRBJ1-2	.	.	TGTGCCAGCAGCGCAGGGGAGACTCCGAGTCGGTTC	CASSAGETPSRF
TRBV10-3	TRBJ2-7	.	.	TGTGCCATCAGTGAGTTCCGGGCAGGGGGGTACGAGCAGTACTTC	CAISEFRAGGYEQYF
TRBV4-1	TRBJ1-1	.	TRBD1	TGCGCCAGCAGCGTGACAGGGTTGAACACTGAAGCTTTCTTT	CASSVTGLNTEAFF
TRBV29-1	TRBJ1-4	.	TRBD1	TGCAGCGTGGGGATGACAGGGGTGCCCCGGGAAAAACTGTTTTTT	CSVGMTGVPREKLFF
TRBV9	TRBJ1-1	.	.	TGTGCCAGCAGCGTAGGGCAGGGGCTCGGTGAAGCTTTCTTT	CASSVGQGLGEAFF
TRBV28	TRBJ1-2	few	.	TGTGCCAGCAGTTCAGGGATTTATGGCTACACCTTC	CASSSGIYGYTF
TRBV30	TRBJ2-5	.	TRBD2	TGTGCCTGGAAACTAGCGGGAGAGGGTACAGAGACCCAGTACTTC	CAWKLAGEGTETQYF
TRBV5-4	TRBJ1-2	.	TRBD1	TGTGCCAGCAGCTTGGCGGGCCAGGGGGCATATGGCTACACCTTC	CASSLAGQGAYGYTF
TRBV19	TRBJ1-2	.	.	TGTGCCAGTACCACTTTCGGCTATGGGGACTATAGCTACACCTTC	CASTTFGYGDYSYTF
TRBV4-1	TRBJ2-1	.	.	TGCGCCAGCAGTCTCCGGGCGGGCCCAAGGTACAATGAGCAGTTCTTC	CASSLRAGPRYNEQFF
TRBV4-1	TRBJ2-1	.	TRBD2	TGCGCCAGCAGCCAAGTTGCAGCGGGGGAGCAGTTCTTC	CASSQVAAGEQFF
TRBV25-1	TRBJ1-2	.	TRBD1	TGTGCCAGCAGTGAATATAGGACAGGGAATGGCTACACCTTC	CASSEYRTGNGYTF
TRBV4-1	TRBJ2-7	.	TRBD2	TGCGCCAGCAGCCAAGGTAGCGGGAGCGACACCTACGAGCAGTACTTC	CASSQGSGSDTYEQYF
TRBV7-9	TRBJ1-2	.	.	TGTGCCAGCAGCTCAATTAGTTTTGGCTACACCTTC	CASSSISFGYTF
TRBV29-1	TRBJ1-1	.	.	TGCAGCGTGGAGGGGGGGCCCTTCATGAACACTGAAGCTTTCTTT	CSVEGGPFMNTEAFF
TRBV5-1	TRBJ1-2	few	TRBD1	TGCGCCAGCAGCCTAGGGGACAGGGACTATGGCTACACCTTC	CASSLGDRDYGYTF
TRBV28	TRBJ2-1	.	.	TGTGCCAGCAGTTCACCATCCGGAATCCGGACAAAAAGTTACAATGAGCAGTTCTTC	CASSSPSGIRTKSYNEQFF
TRBV28	TRBJ1-2	few	TRBD1	TGTGCCAGCAGTCCCTACCCCGACAGGGGGTATGGCTACACCTTC	CASSPYPDRGYGYTF
TRBV25-1	TRBJ2-1	.	.	TGTGCCAGCAGTGAATCTGGCGGTTTCTCCTACAATGAGCAGTTCTTC	CASSESGGFSYNEQFF
TRBV10-1	TRBJ2-1	.	.	TGCGCCAGCAGTGAGGGGAGCTCCTACAATGAGCAGTTCTTC	CASSEGSSYNEQFF
TRBV5-6	TRBJ2-7	.	TRBD1	TGTGCCAGCAGCCCAGGCAGGGGGCGCAGCTACGAGCAGTACTTC	CASSPGRGRSYEQYF
TRBV7-9	TRBJ2-1	once	TRBD2	TGTGCCAGCAGCTCCTTAGCGGGAGGGCCCTACAATGAGCAGTTCTTC	CASSSLAGGPYNEQFF
TRBV6-5	TRBJ2-7	.	.	TGTGCCAGCAGTCCCGGACAGTTTTACTACGAGCAGTACTTC	CASSPGQFYYEQYF
TRBV27	TRBJ2-7	.	TRBD1	TGTGCCAGCAAGACCACCGGACAGGTCCCCTACGAGCAGTACTTC	CASKTTGQVPYEQYF
TRBV6-6	TRBJ1-2	few	.	TGTGCCAGCTGGGCCAGAAGGATCTATGGCTACACCTTC	CASWARRIYGYTF
TRBV18	TRBJ2-4	.	.	TGTGCCAGCTCACCGGAGACTACCGGAAAAGATGCCAAAAACATTCAGTACTTC	CASSPETTGKDAKNIQYF
TRBV27	TRBJ1-4	.	TRBD1	TGTGCCAGCAGTTACCCCCGGGACAGGGATTTGGATGAAAAACTGTTTTTT	CASSYPRDRDLDEKLFF
TRBV27	TRBJ2-1	.	TRBD2	TGTGCCAGCAGTTTAAGCGCGGGGGGCTCCTACAATGAGCAGTTCTTC	CASSLSAGGSYNEQFF
TRBV6-6	TRBJ2-2	.	TRBD1	TGTGCCAGCGGGGAGACAGGGGTAAACACCGGGGAGCTGTTTTTT	CASGETGVNTGELFF
TRBV5-4	TRBJ1-4	.	.	TGTGCCAGCAGCCGAGCGCAGTACGGGGGTTCTAATGAAAAACTGTTTTTT	CASSRAQYGGSNEKLFF
TRBV5-1	TRBJ2-7	.	TRBD2	TGCGCCAGCAGCTTAAAGCGGGAGAACTACGAGCAGTACTTC	CASSLKRENYEQYF
TRBV27	TRBJ1-4	.	.	TGTGCCAGCAGGGACAGCTCAGAAACAACTAATGAAAAACTGTTTTTT	CASRDSSETTNEKLFF
TRBV6-5	TRBJ2-5	.	TRBD1	TGTGCCAGCAGAACAGAGACAGGGCGAGAGACCCAGTACTTC	CASRTETGRETQYF
TRBV19	TRBJ2-7	.	TRBD2	TGTGCCAGTAGTATAGGAGGGCGAGCGGGAGGGCCGATCTCCTACGAGCAGTACTTC	CASSIGGRAGGPISYEQYF
TRBV28	TRBJ2-3	.	.	TGTGCCAGCAGTTTACGCGGCGGGGAGAGCACAGATACGCAGTATTTT	CASSLRGGESTDTQYF
TRBV19	TRBJ2-2	once	.	TGTGCCAGTAGCCCCAGGAGGGGGCCGAACACCGGGGAGCTGTTTTTT	CASSPRRGPNTGELFF
TRBV30	TRBJ1-3	.	.	TGTGCCTGGACCCTTGGGGGGGCGGCTGGAAACACCATATATTTT	CAWTLGGAAGNTIYF